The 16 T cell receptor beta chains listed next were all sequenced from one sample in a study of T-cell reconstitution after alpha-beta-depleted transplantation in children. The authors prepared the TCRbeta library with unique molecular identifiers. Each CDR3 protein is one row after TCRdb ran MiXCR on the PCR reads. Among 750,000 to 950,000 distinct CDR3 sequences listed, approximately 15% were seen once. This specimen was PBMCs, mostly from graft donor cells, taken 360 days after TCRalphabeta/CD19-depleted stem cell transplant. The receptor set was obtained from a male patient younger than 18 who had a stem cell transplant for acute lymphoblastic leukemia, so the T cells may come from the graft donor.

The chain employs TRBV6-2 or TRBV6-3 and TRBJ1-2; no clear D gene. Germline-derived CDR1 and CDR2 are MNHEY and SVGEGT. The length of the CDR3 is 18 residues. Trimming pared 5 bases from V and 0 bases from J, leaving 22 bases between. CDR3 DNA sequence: TGTGCCAGCAGTATAAATCGGTTTTCAAAGTCGGCTAACTATGGCTACACCTTC. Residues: CASSINRFSKSANYGYTF.

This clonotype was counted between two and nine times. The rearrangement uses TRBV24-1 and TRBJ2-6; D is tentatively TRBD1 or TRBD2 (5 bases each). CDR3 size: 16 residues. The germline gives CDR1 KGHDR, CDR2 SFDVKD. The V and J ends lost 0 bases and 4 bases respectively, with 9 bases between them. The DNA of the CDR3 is TGTGCCACCAGTGATTTGGGGGGACCAGGGGCCAACGTCCTGACTTTC. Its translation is CATSDLGGPGANVLTF.

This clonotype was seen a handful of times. CDR3 coding DNA: TGTGCCAGCAGTTTAATAGGAGGACTAGCTCGTTTTGAGCAGTTCTTC. Residues: CASSLIGGLARFEQFF. The chain recombines TRBV12-3 or TRBV12-4 with TRBJ2-1; 8 positions agree with TRBD2. After removal of 2 bases from V and 9 bases from J, the junction contained 12 bases not matched to a gene. The CDR3 sequence is 16 residues long.

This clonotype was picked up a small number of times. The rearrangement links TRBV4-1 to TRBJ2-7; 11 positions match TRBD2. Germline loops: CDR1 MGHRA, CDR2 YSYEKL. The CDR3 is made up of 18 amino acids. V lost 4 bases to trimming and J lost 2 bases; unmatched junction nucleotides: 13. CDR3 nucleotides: TGCGCCAGCAGCCCTCCCCCGACTAGCGGGATAAGTACCTACGAGCAGTACTTC. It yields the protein CASSPPPTSGISTYEQYF.

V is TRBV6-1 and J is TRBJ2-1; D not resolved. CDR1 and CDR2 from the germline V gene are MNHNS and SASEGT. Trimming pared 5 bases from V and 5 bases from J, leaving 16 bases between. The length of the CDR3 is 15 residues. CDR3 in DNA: TGTGCCAGCAGTTACGCGCTTGCGGTAGACAATGAGCAGTTCTTC. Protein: CASSYALAVDNEQFF.

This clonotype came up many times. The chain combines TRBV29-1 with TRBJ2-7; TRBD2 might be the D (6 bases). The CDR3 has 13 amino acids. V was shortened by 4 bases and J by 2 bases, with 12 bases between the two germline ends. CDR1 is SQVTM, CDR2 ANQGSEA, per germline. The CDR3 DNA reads TGCAGCGTTGTAGGGCGGGGCCCCTACGAGCAGTACTTC. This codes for CSVVGRGPYEQYF.

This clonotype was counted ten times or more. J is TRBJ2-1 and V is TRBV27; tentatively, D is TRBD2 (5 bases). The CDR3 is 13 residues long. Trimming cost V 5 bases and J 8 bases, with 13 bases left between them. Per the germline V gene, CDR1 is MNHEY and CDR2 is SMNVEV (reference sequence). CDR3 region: CASSRRAGYEQFF. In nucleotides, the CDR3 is TGTGCCAGCAGTCGGCGTGCGGGCTATGAGCAGTTCTTC.

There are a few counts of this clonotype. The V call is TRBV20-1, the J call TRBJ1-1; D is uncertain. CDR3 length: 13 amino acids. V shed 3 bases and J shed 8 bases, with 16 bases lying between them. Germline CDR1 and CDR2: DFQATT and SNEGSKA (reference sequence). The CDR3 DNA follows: TGCAGTGCTAGCAGCATTGAGGCGCAGGAAGCTTTCTTT. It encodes CSASSIEAQEAFF.

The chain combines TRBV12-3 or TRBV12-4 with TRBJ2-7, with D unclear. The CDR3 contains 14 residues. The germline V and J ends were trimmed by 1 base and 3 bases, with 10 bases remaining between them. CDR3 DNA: TGTGCCAGCAGTTTAGGCAGTAGGAACTACGAGCAGTACTTC. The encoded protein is CASSLGSRNYEQYF.

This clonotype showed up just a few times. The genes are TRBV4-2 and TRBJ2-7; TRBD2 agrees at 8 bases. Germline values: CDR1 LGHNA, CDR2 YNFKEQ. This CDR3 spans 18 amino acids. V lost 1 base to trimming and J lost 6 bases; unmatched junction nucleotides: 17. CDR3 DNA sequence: TGTGCCAGCAGCCAAGCTGTCGTAGGGGAGCGGGAGCGGCGCGAGCAGTACTTC. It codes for CASSQAVVGERERREQYF.

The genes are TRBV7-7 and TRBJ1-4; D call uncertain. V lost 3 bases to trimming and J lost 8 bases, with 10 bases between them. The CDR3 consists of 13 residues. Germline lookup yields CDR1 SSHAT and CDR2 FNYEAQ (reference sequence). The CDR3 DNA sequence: TGTGCCAGCAGCTTCGACCTCGGGGAAAAACTGTTTTTT. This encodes CASSFDLGEKLFF.

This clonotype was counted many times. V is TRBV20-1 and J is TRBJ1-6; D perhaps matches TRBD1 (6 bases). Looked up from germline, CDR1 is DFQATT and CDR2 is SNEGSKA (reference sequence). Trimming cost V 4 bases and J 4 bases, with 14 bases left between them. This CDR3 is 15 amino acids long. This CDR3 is CSAISQGPYNSPLHF. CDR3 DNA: TGCAGTGCTATCTCTCAGGGGCCATATAATTCACCCCTCCACTTT.

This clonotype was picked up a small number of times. Here the CDR3 reads CASSWTSGIYTGELFF. CDR3 coding DNA: TGTGCCAGCAGTTGGACTAGCGGGATCTACACCGGGGAGCTGTTTTTT. The chain is built from TRBV12-3 or TRBV12-4 and TRBJ2-2; TRBD2 agrees at 12 bases. The length of the CDR3 is 16 residues. The V and J ends lost 4 bases and 3 bases, in that order; junction bases with no gene match: 3.

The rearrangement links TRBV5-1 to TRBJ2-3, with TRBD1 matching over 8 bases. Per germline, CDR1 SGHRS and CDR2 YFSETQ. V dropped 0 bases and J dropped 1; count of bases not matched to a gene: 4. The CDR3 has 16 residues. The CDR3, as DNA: TGCGCCAGCAGCTTGGGACAGGGGACCCGCACAGATACGCAGTATTTT. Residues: CASSLGQGTRTDTQYF. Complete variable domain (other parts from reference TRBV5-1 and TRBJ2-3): KAGVTQTPRYLIKTRGQQVTLSCSPISGHRSVSWYQQTPGQGLQFLFEYFSETQRNKGNFPGRFSGRQFSNSRSEMNVSTLELGDSALYLCASSLGQGTRTDTQYFGPGTRLTVL.

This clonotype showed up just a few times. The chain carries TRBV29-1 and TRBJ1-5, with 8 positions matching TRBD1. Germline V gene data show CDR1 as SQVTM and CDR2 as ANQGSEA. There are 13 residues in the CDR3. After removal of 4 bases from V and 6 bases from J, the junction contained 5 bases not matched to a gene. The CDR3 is CSVGTGFGQPQHF. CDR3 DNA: TGCAGCGTTGGGACAGGGTTTGGTCAGCCCCAGCATTTT. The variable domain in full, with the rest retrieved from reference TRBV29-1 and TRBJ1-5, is SAVISQKPSRDICQRGTSLTIQCQVDSQVTMMFWYRQQPGQSLTLIATANQGSEATYESGFVIDKFPISRPNLTFSTLTVSNMSPEDSSIYLCSVGTGFGQPQHFGDGTRLSIL.

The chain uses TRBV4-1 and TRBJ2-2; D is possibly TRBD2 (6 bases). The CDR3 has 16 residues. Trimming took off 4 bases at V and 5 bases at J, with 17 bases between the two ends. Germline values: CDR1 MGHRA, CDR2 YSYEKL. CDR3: CASSLLGSGITGELFF. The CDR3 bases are TGCGCCAGCAGCCTCCTAGGTAGCGGAATTACCGGGGAGCTGTTTTTT.